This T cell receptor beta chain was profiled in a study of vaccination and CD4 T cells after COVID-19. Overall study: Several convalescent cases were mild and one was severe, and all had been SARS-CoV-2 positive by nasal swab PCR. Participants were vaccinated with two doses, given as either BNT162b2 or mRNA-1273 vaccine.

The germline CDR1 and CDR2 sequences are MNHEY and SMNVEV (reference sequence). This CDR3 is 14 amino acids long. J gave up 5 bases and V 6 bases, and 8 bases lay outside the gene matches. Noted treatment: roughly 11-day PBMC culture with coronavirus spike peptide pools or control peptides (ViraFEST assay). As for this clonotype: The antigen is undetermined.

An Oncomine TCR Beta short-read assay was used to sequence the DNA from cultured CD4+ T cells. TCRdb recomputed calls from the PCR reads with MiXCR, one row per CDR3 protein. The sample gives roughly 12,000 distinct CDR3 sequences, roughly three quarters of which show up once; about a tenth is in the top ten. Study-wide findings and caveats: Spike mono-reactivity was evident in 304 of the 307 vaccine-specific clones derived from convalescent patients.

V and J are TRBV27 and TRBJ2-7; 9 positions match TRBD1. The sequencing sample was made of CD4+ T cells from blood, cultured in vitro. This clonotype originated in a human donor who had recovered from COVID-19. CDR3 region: CASSSLGQGNEQYF. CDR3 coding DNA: TGTGCCAGCAGCTCACTGGGACAGGGCAACGAGCAGTACTTC.